This T cell receptor beta chain was captured in a study of blood T cell repertoires in COVID-19. Study-level information: Sources were T cells, B-cell-depleted T cells, or PBMCs; the material itself was cDNA or gDNA.

The study assigned cohorts using participant-reported clinical history. Recovered status in Cohort 3 required two negative PCRs, clearance, or symptom resolution. In the source study's methods: Reference gene primer amplification gave estimated nucleated cell counts. Only in-frame clones appear in the TCRdb table, and some are missing; sequencing was by immunoSEQ multiplex PCR. V and J calls and clone size follow that table, whereas D and trimming were derived from the DNA. The profile shows over 400,000 clones, around nine tenths of them singletons. Germline V lookup: CDR1 SNHLY, CDR2 FYNNEI. The CDR3 loop spans 14 amino acids. V lost 7 bases and J lost 9; bases outside the gene matches: 8.

The sample consisted of PBMCs or T cells enriched from blood (not recorded which). The receptor was derived from a woman aged 55-70 years who had recovered from COVID-19. The chain combines TRBV2 with TRBJ1-6; 8 bases are shared with TRBD1. This CDR3 reads CASIGTGRSSPLHF. The CDR3, as DNA: TGTGCCAGCATTGGGACAGGACGGAGTTCACCCCTCCACTTT.